This passage covers 32 T cell receptor beta chains from one sample sequenced in a study of blood T cell repertoires in COVID-19. Clones were read by immunoSEQ multiplex PCR, and TCRdb kept only the in-frame ones, dropping some. The sample has roughly 310,000 clones; over 75% are singletons. The sequenced material came from peripheral blood. The receptors stem from a woman between 50 and 59 years old with active or convalescent COVID-19.

The chain uses TRBV5-1 and TRBJ2-3; 8 bases map to TRBD2. V lost 3 bases and J lost 1; bases outside the gene matches: 4. CDR1 and CDR2 from the germline V gene are SGHRS and YFSETQ. The CDR3 loop spans 15 amino acids. The CDR3 loop reads CASSSGLGGTDTQYF. DNA for the CDR3: TGCGCCAGCAGCTCGGGACTAGGGGGCACAGATACGCAGTATTTT.

Regarding this clone: An end of the junction differs from the germline gene, which may be a read error. The chain is built from TRBV7-7 and TRBJ2-1; TRBD1 agrees at 12 bases. CDR1 is SSHAT and CDR2 is FNYEAQ in the germline V gene (reference sequence). This CDR3 spans 16 amino acids. Here the CDR3 reads CASSLLRGQGADEQFF. CDR3 DNA: TGTGCTAGCAGCTTATTGCGGGGACAGGGGGCTGATGAGCAGTTCTTC.

CDR3 DNA: TGTGCCAGCAGTCTTCTGGGTCTAACGGCTAGCGGGAGAGAATGGCAGTTCTTC. Translated: CASSLLGLTASGREWQFF. This chain joins TRBV6-2 or TRBV6-3 and TRBJ2-1, with 10 bases lining up with TRBD2. In germline, CDR1 is MNHEY, CDR2 SVGEGT. The V gene end was trimmed by 5 bases and the J gene end by 12 bases; junction bases not matched to a gene: 22. The CDR3 length is 18 residues.

The chain is built from TRBV11-1 and TRBJ2-2, with a possible D match to TRBD1 (5 bases). CDR1 and CDR2 from the germline V gene are SGHAT and FQDESV (reference sequence). The CDR3 covers 15 residues. With 5 bases removed from V and 0 bases from J, the gap between germline ends came to 10 bases. The CDR3 region is CASSPDRTNTGELFF. The CDR3 DNA follows: TGTGCCAGCAGCCCCGACAGAACGAACACCGGGGAGCTGTTTTTT.

J is TRBJ2-1 and V is TRBV7-2; the match to TRBD2 covers 7 bases. Unmatched junction bases numbered 5, after V lost 1 base and J lost 2 bases. The germline V gene has CDR1 SGHTA and CDR2 FQGNSA. This CDR3 is built from 16 residues. The CDR3 loop is CASSLGDSGPYNEQFF. In DNA form, the CDR3 reads TGTGCCAGCAGCTTAGGCGATAGCGGGCCCTACAATGAGCAGTTCTTC.

The genes are TRBV5-6 and TRBJ2-7, with 12 nucleotides matching TRBD2. After removal of 0 bases from V and 4 bases from J, the junction contained 5 bases not matched to a gene. The CDR3 is 16 residues long. The germline V gene has CDR1 SGHDT and CDR2 YYEEEE. CDR3 DNA sequence: TGTGCCAGCAGCTTGGCGGCTAGCGGGGGGGCTTACGAGCAGTACTTC. It encodes CASSLAASGGAYEQYF.

The V and J genes are TRBV29-1 and TRBJ2-3, with 14 bases aligning to TRBD2. Unmatched junction bases numbered 4, after V lost 3 bases and J lost 2 bases. Germline loops: CDR1 SQVTM, CDR2 ANQGSEA. The CDR3 is 16 residues long. Here the CDR3 DNA reads TGCAGCGTTGAGGGACTAGCGGGAGTTTCCACAGATACGCAGTATTTT. Residues: CSVEGLAGVSTDTQYF.

The table lists this clone with a few counts. V and J are TRBV18 and TRBJ1-5, with unresolved D. The CDR3 length is 14 residues. CDR1 KGHSH and CDR2 LQKENI come from the germline V gene. V shed 2 bases and J shed 5 bases, with 10 bases lying between them. CDR3 sequence: CASSPSPDHQPQHF. The DNA of the CDR3 is TGTGCCAGCTCACCATCCCCAGATCATCAGCCCCAGCATTTT.

This rearrangement joins TRBV7-2 to TRBJ2-5; D is perhaps TRBD1 (5 bases). V shed 2 bases and J shed 5 bases, with 15 bases lying between them. The CDR3 spans 15 residues. The germline gives CDR1 SGHTA, CDR2 FQGNSA. The CDR3 nucleotides read TGTGCCAGCAGCTTAACCCCAGGGCCCGGGGAGACCCAGTACTTC. Translating gives CASSLTPGPGETQYF.

This chain connects TRBV5-1 to TRBJ2-7; possible D gene TRBD1, 6 bases. The CDR3 has 16 amino acids. The ends were cut back, 5 bases at V and 0 bases at J, with 18 bases in the middle. Germline V gene data show CDR1 as SGHRS and CDR2 as YFSETQ. The CDR3 region is CASSPGRDIPSYEQYF. The CDR3 bases are TGCGCCAGCAGTCCTGGACGGGACATACCCTCCTACGAGCAGTACTTC.

The count of this clone is one. The rearrangement joins TRBV10-3 to TRBJ2-3; unclear D gene. There are 15 residues in the CDR3. Between the trimmed V and J ends, which lost 6 bases and 6 bases, there was a span of 19 bases. The germline V gene encodes CDR1 ENHRY and CDR2 SYGVKD. The chain's CDR3 is CAIRNPFDKYDTQYF. DNA of the CDR3: TGTGCCATCAGAAACCCCTTCGACAAATACGATACGCAGTATTTT.

CDR3 sequence (DNA): TGCGCCAGCAGCCCTTCACAGCCAGCTAATGAAAAACTGTTTTTT. It codes for CASSPSQPANEKLFF. The J gene is TRBJ1-4, the V gene TRBV5-1; D is ambiguous. The CDR3 is 15 amino acids. The germline V gene encodes CDR1 SGHRS and CDR2 YFSETQ. The V and J ends lost 4 bases and 3 bases respectively, with 13 bases between them.

The J gene is TRBJ2-2, the V gene TRBV6-5; 10 nucleotides agree with TRBD1. The V gene end was trimmed by 2 bases and the J gene end by 6 bases; junction bases not matched to a gene: 3. CDR1 MNHEY and CDR2 SVGAGI come from the germline V gene. CDR3 length: 15 residues. The CDR3 region has the DNA TGTGCCAGCAGTTACGGAGGACAGGGGGCCGGGGAGCTGTTTTTT. It is translated as CASSYGGQGAGELFF.

The gene calls are TRBV12-3 or TRBV12-4 and TRBJ1-1; D is perhaps TRBD1 (5 bases). V was pared by 3 bases and J by 5 bases, with 7 bases between. The CDR3 is made up of 12 amino acids. Here the CDR3 reads CASSLRGTEAFF. The CDR3 nucleotides are TGTGCCAGCAGTTTGCGGGGGACTGAAGCTTTCTTT.

The chain joins TRBV5-1 to TRBJ1-2, with a tentative D call TRBD1 (5 bases). Germline loops: CDR1 SGHRS, CDR2 YFSETQ. Trimming took 0 bases from V and 7 from J, leaving 13 bases between them. This CDR3 has 14 residues. Here the CDR3 DNA reads TGCGCCAGCAGCTTGGAAGGCAGGGAGGGTGGCTACACCTTC. Its protein is CASSLEGREGGYTF.

The J gene is TRBJ2-2, the V gene TRBV29-1; the match to TRBD2 covers 12 bases. This CDR3 is built from 14 residues. Unmatched junction bases numbered 0, after V lost 2 bases and J lost 5 bases. Germline lookup yields CDR1 SQVTM and CDR2 ANQGSEA. CDR3 DNA: TGCAGCGTTGAAACTAGCGGGAGGACCGGGGAGCTGTTTTTT. As protein: CSVETSGRTGELFF.

The V call is TRBV7-2, the J call TRBJ1-4; 9 nucleotides match TRBD1. The CDR3 covers 16 residues. The germline V gene encodes CDR1 SGHTA and CDR2 FQGNSA. The V and J ends lost 2 bases and 6 bases, in that order; junction bases with no gene match: 7. Written as DNA, the CDR3 is TGTGCCAGCAGCTTATGGGGGCGACAGGGGGATGAAAAACTGTTTTTT. Translation gives CASSLWGRQGDEKLFF.

V and J are TRBV28 and TRBJ1-6, with 9 positions matching TRBD1. Looked up from germline, CDR1 is MDHEN and CDR2 is SYDVKM. This CDR3 is 15 amino acids long. V was clipped by 5 bases and J by 9 bases; unmatched bases: 8. The CDR3 sequence is CASSQTGGMVSPLHF. The CDR3 nucleotides are TGTGCCAGCAGTCAGACAGGGGGAATGGTTTCACCCCTCCACTTT.

This sequence joins TRBV6-1 and TRBJ1-2, with D possibly being TRBD1 (5 bases). The CDR3 is 12 amino acids. Trimming took 3 bases from V and 5 from J, leaving 7 bases between them. Looked up from germline, CDR1 is MNHNS and CDR2 is SASEGT. The CDR3 loop is CASSETAYGYTF. The DNA for the CDR3 is TGTGCCAGCAGTGAGACAGCTTATGGCTACACCTTC.

The V gene is TRBV5-4, the J gene TRBJ1-6; 7 positions agree with TRBD1. Losses at the gene ends were 0 bases for V and 9 bases for J; bases not matched to a gene: 3. CDR3 size: 14 residues. CDR1 is SGHNT and CDR2 is YYREEE in the germline V gene (reference sequence). The CDR3 region has the DNA TGTGCCAGCAGCTTGGAGCAGGGGGTTTCACCCCTCCACTTT. It is translated as CASSLEQGVSPLHF.

V is TRBV10-3 and J is TRBJ2-2; D unclear. The germline gives CDR1 ENHRY, CDR2 SYGVKD. Trimming took 3 bases from V and 3 from J, leaving 5 bases between them. This CDR3 comprises 13 residues. The CDR3 here is CAISDSDTGELFF. The CDR3 DNA is TGTGCCATCAGTGACTCAGACACCGGGGAGCTGTTTTTT.

The V call is TRBV5-4, the J call TRBJ2-2; D is perhaps TRBD2 (6 bases). This CDR3 has 16 residues. Germline V gene sequence: CDR1 SGHNT, CDR2 YYREEE (reference sequence). Trimming cost V 2 bases and J 1 base, with 12 bases left between them. The CDR3 region is CASSFSGALNTGELFF. The DNA of the CDR3 is TGTGCCAGCAGCTTTAGCGGAGCCCTGAACACCGGGGAGCTGTTTTTT. Supplemented by reference TRBV5-4 and TRBJ2-2, the full variable domain reads ETGVTQSPTHLIKTRGQQVTLRCSSQSGHNTVSWYQQALGQGPQFIFQYYREEENGRGNFPPRFSGLQFPNYSSELNVNALELDDSALYLCASSFSGALNTGELFFGEGSRLTVL.

This chain uses TRBV6-5 with TRBJ1-2; 7 nucleotides match TRBD1. The CDR3 consists of 15 residues. The germline gives CDR1 MNHEY, CDR2 SVGAGI. V was clipped by 8 bases and J by 0 bases; unmatched bases: 9. The CDR3 DNA sequence: TGTGCCAGCGCTGGACAGGCGCAAGCTAACTATGGCTACACCTTC. Amino acid sequence: CASAGQAQANYGYTF.

V usage is TRBV5-1 and J usage is TRBJ1-4, with TRBD1 as a possible D gene (6 bases). The CDR3 length is 17 residues. Per the germline V gene, CDR1 is SGHRS and CDR2 is YFSETQ. The V end lost 1 base, the J end lost 0 bases, and 13 bases lay between the germline ends. The CDR3 nucleotides are TGCGCCAGCAGCTTGTTTCCCAGGGACACAACTAATGAAAAACTGTTTTTT. Encoded protein: CASSLFPRDTTNEKLFF.

The V and J genes are TRBV7-2 and TRBJ2-3; 8 nucleotides align to TRBD1. Trimming cost V 1 base and J 2 bases; bases outside gene matches: 2. Germline CDR1 is SGHTA and CDR2 is FQGNSA. CDR3 length equals 15 residues. Here the CDR3 DNA reads TGTGCCAGCAGCTTAGGGGACAGGTACACAGATACGCAGTATTTT. Translation gives CASSLGDRYTDTQYF.

The chain carries TRBV4-3 and TRBJ2-7; perhaps TRBD2 as D (7 bases). The V gene's germline CDR1 is LGHNA and CDR2 YSLEER. The CDR3 extends over 14 amino acids. V was trimmed by 1 base and J by 9 bases, leaving 16 bases between them. The CDR3 protein is CASSQGNRDYVQYF. CDR3 DNA sequence: TGCGCCAGCAGCCAAGGGAACAGGGACTATGTGCAGTACTTC.

The chain recombines TRBV4-1 with TRBJ2-3; possible D gene TRBD1, 5 bases. V dropped 3 bases and J dropped 1 base, with 14 bases sitting between them. This CDR3 spans 16 amino acids. From germline, CDR1 is MGHRA and CDR2 YSYEKL. The CDR3 DNA reads TGCGCCAGCAGCCACGCGACAACCAGGGGCACAGATACGCAGTATTTT. Translated, it gives CASSHATTRGTDTQYF.

This clone was observed a few times. In the same sample, other DNA sequences code for this CDR3. The chain combines TRBV18 with TRBJ1-5; perhaps TRBD1 as D (5 bases). The V gene's germline CDR1 is KGHSH and CDR2 LQKENI. This CDR3 spans 13 amino acids. Trimming left V 1 base short and J 4 bases short, with 5 bases between. The CDR3 DNA sequence: TGTGCCAGCTCACCACAGGGGAATCAGCCCCAGCATTTT. It encodes CASSPQGNQPQHF.

This chain uses TRBV19 with TRBJ1-1; D call uncertain. The CDR3 loop spans 13 amino acids. Germline lookup yields CDR1 LNHDA and CDR2 SQIVND (reference sequence). With 8 bases removed from V and 5 bases from J, the gap between germline ends came to 15 bases. CDR3 nucleotides: TGTGCCAGTCTACCTCCCGGGAAGACTGAAGCTTTCTTT. Translating it yields CASLPPGKTEAFF.

The CDR3 DNA reads TGTGCCAGCAGTCAACTGGTAGATACGCAGTATTTT. This codes for CASSQLVDTQYF. The chain joins TRBV28 to TRBJ2-3, with unresolved D. V shed 5 bases and J shed 5 bases, with 8 bases lying between them. The CDR3 totals 12 residues. CDR1 and CDR2 from the germline V gene are MDHEN and SYDVKM. Full variable domain (missing parts from reference TRBV28 and TRBJ2-3): DVKVTQSSRYLVKRTGEKVFLECVQDMDHENMFWYRQDPGLGLRLIYFSYDVKMKEKGDIPEGYSVSREKKERFSLILESASTNQTSMYLCASSQLVDTQYFGPGTRLTVL.

V usage is TRBV27 and J usage is TRBJ1-2; D is undetermined. Germline V lookup: CDR1 MNHEY, CDR2 SMNVEV (reference sequence). The CDR3 covers 14 residues. V gave up 3 bases and J gave up 1 base, with 9 bases separating them. CDR3 sequence: CASSFSRNNYGYTF. CDR3 DNA sequence: TGTGCCAGCAGTTTTTCGCGGAATAACTATGGCTACACCTTC.

As regards this clone: One junction end does not reproduce the germline sequence, and a read error may be involved. This sequence joins TRBV28 and TRBJ2-4; D uncertain. This CDR3 is built from 15 residues. Germline assignment: CDR1 MDHEN and CDR2 SYDVKM. CDR3 DNA sequence: TGTGCCACCAGTCTCCCTGCGTTAGCCAAAAACATTCAGTACTTC. Translated, it gives CATSLPALAKNIQYF. Combining the CDR3 with reference TRBV28 and TRBJ2-4 gives the whole variable domain DVKVTQSSRYLVKRTGEKVFLECVQDMDHENMFWYRQDPGLGLRLIYFSYDVKMKEKGDIPEGYSVSREKKERFSLILESASTNQTSMYLCATSLPALAKNIQYFGAGTRLSVL.